This TCR beta chain originates from a study of blood T cell repertoires in COVID-19. Study background: From the United States, Italy and Spain came samples of acute and convalescent COVID-19. PBMCs, B-cell-depleted T cells, or T cells were the source of the cDNA or gDNA that made up the material.

In the authors' workflow: How many nucleated cells were present was estimated from reference gene primer amplification. The table came from immunoSEQ multiplex PCR; TCRdb's copy has only in-frame clones and leaves some out. That table furnishes V, J and clone size, whereas the DNA furnished D and trimming. The sample has roughly 90,000 clones, around four fifths seen once; the top ten hold 15% to 20%. In this sample, this clone turned up once. The CDR3 consists of 14 residues. The V and J ends lost 5 bases and 1 base respectively, with 9 bases between them. Germline V lookup: CDR1 MNHEY, CDR2 SVGEGT. The chain carries TRBV6-2 or TRBV6-3 and TRBJ1-5; D unresolved. This receptor was obtained from a human donor in a cohort sampled during active COVID-19. Sequencing was done on a sample of peripheral blood. CDR3 sequence reads: CASSTMRSNQPQHF. The CDR3, as DNA: TGTGCCAGCAGTACCATGAGAAGCAATCAGCCCCAGCATTTT.